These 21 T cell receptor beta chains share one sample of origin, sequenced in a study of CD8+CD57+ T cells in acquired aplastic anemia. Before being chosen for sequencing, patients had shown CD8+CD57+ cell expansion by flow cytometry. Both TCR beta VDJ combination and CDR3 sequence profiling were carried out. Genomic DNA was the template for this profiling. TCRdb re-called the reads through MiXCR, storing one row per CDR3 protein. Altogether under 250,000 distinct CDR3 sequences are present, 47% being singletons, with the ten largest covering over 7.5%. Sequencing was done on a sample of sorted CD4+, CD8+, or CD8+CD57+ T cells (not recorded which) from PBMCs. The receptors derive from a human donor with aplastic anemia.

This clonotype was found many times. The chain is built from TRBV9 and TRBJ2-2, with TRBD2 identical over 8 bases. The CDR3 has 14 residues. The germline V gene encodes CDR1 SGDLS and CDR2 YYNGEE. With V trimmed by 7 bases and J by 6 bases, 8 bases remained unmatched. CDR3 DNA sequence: TGTGCCAGCCAATACGGGGGGGCCTCCGGGGAGCTGTTTTTT. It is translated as CASQYGGASGELFF.

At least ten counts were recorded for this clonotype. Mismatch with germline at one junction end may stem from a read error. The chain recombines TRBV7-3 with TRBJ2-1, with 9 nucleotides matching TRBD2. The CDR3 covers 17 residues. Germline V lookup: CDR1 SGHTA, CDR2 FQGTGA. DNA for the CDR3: TGTGCCAGCAGCTTCCGGGGAGCGGGGGGTTCCTGCAATGAGCAGTTCTTC. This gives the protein CASSFRGAGGSCNEQFF.

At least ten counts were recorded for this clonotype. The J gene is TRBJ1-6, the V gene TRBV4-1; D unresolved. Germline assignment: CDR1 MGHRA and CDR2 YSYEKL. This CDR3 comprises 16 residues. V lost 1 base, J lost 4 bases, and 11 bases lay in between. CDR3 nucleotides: TGCGCCAGCAGCCAAGTACGGGGAGGGTATAATTCACCCCTCCACTTT. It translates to CASSQVRGGYNSPLHF.

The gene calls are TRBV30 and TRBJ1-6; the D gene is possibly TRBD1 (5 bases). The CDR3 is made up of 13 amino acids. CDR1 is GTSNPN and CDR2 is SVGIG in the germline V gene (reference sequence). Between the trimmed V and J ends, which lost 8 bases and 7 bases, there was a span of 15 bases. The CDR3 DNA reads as TGTGCCGCAGGGAGAGAGGGGAATTCACCCCTCCACTTT. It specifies CAAGREGNSPLHF. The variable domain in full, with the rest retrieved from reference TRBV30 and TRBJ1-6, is SQTIHQWPATLVQPVGSPLSLECTVEGTSNPNLYWYRQAAGRGLQLLFYSVGIGQISSEVPQNLSASRPQDRQFILSSKKLLLSDSGFYLCAAGREGNSPLHFGNGTRLTVT.

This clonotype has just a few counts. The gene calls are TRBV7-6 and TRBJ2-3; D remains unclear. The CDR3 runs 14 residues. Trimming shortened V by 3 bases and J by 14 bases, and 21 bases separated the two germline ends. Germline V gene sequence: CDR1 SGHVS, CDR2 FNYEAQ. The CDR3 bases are TGTGCCAGCAGCTTGCACGCAACGGATCGGACGGCGTATTTT. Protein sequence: CASSLHATDRTAYF.

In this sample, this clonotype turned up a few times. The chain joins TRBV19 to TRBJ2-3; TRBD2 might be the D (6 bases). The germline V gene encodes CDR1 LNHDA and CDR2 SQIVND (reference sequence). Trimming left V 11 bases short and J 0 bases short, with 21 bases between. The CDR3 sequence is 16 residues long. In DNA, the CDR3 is TGTGCCCCGGGCAGCGGGCACCTCCCTAGCACAGATACGCAGTATTTT. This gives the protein CAPGSGHLPSTDTQYF. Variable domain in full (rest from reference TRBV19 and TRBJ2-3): DGGITQSPKYLFRKEGQNVTLSCEQNLNHDAMYWYRQDPGQGLRLIYYSQIVNDFQKGDIAEGYSVSREKKESFPLTVTSAQKNPTAFYLCAPGSGHLPSTDTQYFGPGTRLTVL.

The CDR3 protein is CATSRVRRDGGNTIYF. CDR3 nucleotides: TGTGCCACCAGCAGAGTTCGCAGGGACGGTGGAAACACCATATATTTT. J is TRBJ1-3 and V is TRBV15; perhaps TRBD1 as D (5 bases). The germline gives CDR1 LNHNV, CDR2 YYDKDF (reference sequence). There are 16 residues in the CDR3. The V gene lost 1 base and the J gene lost 3 bases, with 13 bases spanning the gap.

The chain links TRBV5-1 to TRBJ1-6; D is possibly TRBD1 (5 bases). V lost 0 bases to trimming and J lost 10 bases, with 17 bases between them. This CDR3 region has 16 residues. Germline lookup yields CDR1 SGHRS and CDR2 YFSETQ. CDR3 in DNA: TGCGCCAGCAGCTTGGCCCCGGCAGGGAGTAGATCACCCCTCCACTTT. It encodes CASSLAPAGSRSPLHF.

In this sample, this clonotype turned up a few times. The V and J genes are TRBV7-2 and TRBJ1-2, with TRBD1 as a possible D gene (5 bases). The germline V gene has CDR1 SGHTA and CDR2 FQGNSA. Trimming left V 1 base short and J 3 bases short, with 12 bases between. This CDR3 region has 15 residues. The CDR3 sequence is CASSLGGRGDYGYTF. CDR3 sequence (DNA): TGTGCCAGCAGCTTAGGGGGTCGGGGGGACTATGGCTACACCTTC.

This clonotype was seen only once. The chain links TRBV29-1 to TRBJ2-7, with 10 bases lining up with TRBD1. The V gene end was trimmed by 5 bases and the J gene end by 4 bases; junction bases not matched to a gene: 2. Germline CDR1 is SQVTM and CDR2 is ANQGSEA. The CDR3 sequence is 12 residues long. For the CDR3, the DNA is TGCAGCGTTCGGACAGGGGGGTACGAGCAGTACTTC. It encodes CSVRTGGYEQYF.

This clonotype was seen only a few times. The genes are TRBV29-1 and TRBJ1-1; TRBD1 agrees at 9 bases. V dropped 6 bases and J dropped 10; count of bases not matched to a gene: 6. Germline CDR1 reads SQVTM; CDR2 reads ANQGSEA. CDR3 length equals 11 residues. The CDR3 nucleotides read TGCAGCGTCCCGAAACAGGGGGCAGCTTTCTTT. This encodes CSVPKQGAAFF.

The CDR3 DNA sequence: TGTGCCATCAGTGAAGCGCGTCTGGCGGGAGCCTCAGATACGCAGTATTTT. Protein sequence: CAISEARLAGASDTQYF. The V gene is TRBV10-3, the J gene TRBJ2-3, with 7 bases that match TRBD2. The CDR3 covers 17 residues. Germline V gene data show CDR1 as ENHRY and CDR2 as SYGVKD. With 3 bases clipped from V and 4 bases from J, the junction kept 13 bases outside the gene matches.

The CDR3 nucleotides are TGTGCCAGTAGTATAAAGACAGGGAGTTTCTCTTGGAACACTGAAGCTTTCTTT. This encodes CASSIKTGSFSWNTEAFF. The chain employs TRBV19 and TRBJ1-1; the match to TRBD1 covers 7 bases. V was clipped by 2 bases and J by 1 base; unmatched bases: 13. Germline V gene sequence: CDR1 LNHDA, CDR2 SQIVND (reference sequence). The CDR3 is 18 amino acids.

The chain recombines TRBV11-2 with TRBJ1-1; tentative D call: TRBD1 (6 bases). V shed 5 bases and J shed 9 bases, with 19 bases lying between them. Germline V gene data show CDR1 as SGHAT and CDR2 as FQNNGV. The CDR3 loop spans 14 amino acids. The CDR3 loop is CASSQHMDSLKAFF. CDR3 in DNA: TGTGCCAGCAGCCAACATATGGACAGTCTGAAAGCTTTCTTT.

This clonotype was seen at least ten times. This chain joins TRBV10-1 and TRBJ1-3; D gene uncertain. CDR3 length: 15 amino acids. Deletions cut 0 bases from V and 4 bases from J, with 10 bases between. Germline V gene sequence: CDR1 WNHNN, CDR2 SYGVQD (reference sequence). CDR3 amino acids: CASSESLEPGNTIYF. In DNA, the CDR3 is TGCGCCAGCAGTGAGTCGTTGGAACCCGGAAACACCATATATTTT.

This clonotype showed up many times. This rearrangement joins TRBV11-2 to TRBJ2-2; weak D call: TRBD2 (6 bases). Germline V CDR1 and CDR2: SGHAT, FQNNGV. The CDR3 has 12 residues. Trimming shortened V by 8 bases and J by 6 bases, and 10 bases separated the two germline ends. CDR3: CASWRGPGELFF. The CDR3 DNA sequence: TGTGCCAGCTGGAGGGGTCCCGGGGAGCTGTTTTTT.

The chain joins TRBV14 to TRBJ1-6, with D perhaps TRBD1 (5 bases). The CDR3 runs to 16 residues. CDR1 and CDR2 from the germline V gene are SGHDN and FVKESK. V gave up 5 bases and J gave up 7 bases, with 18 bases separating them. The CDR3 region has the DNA TGTGCCAGCAGCAACAATCCGGGACTCAAGAATTCACCCCTCCACTTT. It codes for CASSNNPGLKNSPLHF.

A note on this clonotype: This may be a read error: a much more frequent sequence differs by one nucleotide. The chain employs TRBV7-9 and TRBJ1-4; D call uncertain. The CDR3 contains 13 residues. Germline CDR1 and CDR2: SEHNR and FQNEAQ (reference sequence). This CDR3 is CASSIRVNEKLLF. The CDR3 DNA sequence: TGTGCCAGCAGCATAAGGGTAAATGAAAAACTGCTTTTT.

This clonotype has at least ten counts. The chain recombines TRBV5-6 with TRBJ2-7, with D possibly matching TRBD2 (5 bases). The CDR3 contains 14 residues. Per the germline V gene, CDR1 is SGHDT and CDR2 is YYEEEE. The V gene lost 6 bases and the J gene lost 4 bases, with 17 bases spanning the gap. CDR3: CASTSAGTFYEQYF. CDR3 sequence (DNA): TGTGCCAGCACATCCGCGGGCACCTTTTACGAGCAGTACTTC.

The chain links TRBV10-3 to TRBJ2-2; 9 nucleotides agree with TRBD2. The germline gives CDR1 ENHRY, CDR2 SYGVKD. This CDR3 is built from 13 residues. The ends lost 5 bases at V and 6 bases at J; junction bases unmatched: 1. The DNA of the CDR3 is TGTGCCATCAGTTGGACTAGCGCCGGGGAGCTGTTTTTT. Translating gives CAISWTSAGELFF.

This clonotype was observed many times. The CDR3 is CASSLVTSGTDTQYF. The CDR3 nucleotides are TGCGCCAGCAGCTTGGTTACTAGCGGCACAGATACGCAGTATTTT. J is TRBJ2-3 and V is TRBV5-1; 7 nucleotides agree with TRBD2. Germline lookup yields CDR1 SGHRS and CDR2 YFSETQ. V shed 0 bases and J 1 base; nucleotides not matched to a gene: 2. The CDR3 extends over 15 amino acids.